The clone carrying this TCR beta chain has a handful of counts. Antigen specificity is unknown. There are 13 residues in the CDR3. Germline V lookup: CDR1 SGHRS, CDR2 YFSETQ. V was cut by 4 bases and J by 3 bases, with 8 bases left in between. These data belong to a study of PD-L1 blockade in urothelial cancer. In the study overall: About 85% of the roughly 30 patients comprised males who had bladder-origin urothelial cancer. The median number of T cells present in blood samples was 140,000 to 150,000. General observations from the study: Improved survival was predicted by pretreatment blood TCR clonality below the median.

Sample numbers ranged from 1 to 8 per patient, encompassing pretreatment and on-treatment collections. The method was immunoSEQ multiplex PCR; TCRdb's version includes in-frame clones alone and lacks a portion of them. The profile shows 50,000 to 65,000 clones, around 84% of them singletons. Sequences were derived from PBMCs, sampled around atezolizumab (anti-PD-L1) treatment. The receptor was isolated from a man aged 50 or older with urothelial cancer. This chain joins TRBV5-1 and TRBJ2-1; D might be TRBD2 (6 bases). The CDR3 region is CASSMDYYNEQFF. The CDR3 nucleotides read TGCGCCAGCAGCATGGACTACTACAATGAGCAGTTCTTC.